The sample holds many counts of the clone carrying this T cell receptor beta chain. Its antigen is as yet unknown. These data belong to a study of blood T cells in healthy people across ages. The study isolated at least 6.5 million PBMCs from each sample. CDR1 and CDR2 (germline): SGDLS, YYNGEE. The CDR3 runs 19 residues. The V and J ends lost 3 bases and 0 bases, in that order; junction bases with no gene match: 12. With a J-beta primer mix and a sample-barcoded 5' primer, a second PCR ran about 7 to 12 cycles. TCRdb reprocessed the 5' RACE reads with MiXCR, giving one entry per CDR3 protein. Counted here are more than 650,000 distinct CDR3 sequences, 40% to 65% occurring once; the ten biggest clones make up under 50%. Overall study results and limits: Roughly linearly, TCR beta diversity per million T cells fell as age increased. Possibly, changes in expanded clonotypes were confounded because donor CMV status was unknown.

This receptor was obtained from an elderly man in good health. The genes are TRBV9 and TRBJ2-6; 7 bases align to TRBD1. Material: blood. Written as DNA, the CDR3 is TGTGCCAGCAGCGAGGGACCGGGACAGCGTCACTCTGGGGCCAACGTCCTGACTTTC. Translating gives CASSEGPGQRHSGANVLTF.